The sequence of this T cell receptor (beta chain) was determined in a study of blood T cell repertoires in COVID-19. For the study at large: Both acute and convalescent COVID-19 samples were obtained from the United States, Italy and Spain.

Repertoires were generated with immunoSEQ multiplex PCR, while TCRdb's copy carries only in-frame clones and drops some. The data contain over 400,000 clones, roughly nine tenths of them singletons. The CDR3 consists of 16 residues. CDR1 and CDR2 (germline): SGHVS, FQNEAQ. V was trimmed by 3 bases and J by 0 bases, leaving 14 bases between them. The chain recombines TRBV7-8 with TRBJ1-2, with a weak D call TRBD1 (5 bases). This sequence was found in a woman between 55 and 75 years old who had recovered from COVID-19. Sequenced input: PBMCs or T cells enriched from blood (not recorded which). The CDR3 sequence is CASSLRDSIPNYGYTF. As DNA, the CDR3 is TGTGCCAGCAGCTTGCGCGACAGTATCCCTAACTATGGCTACACCTTC.